Below are 4 T cell receptor beta chains sequenced from a single sample in a study of tumor and adjacent non-tumor tissue in lung cancer. No cell sorting was done before RNA was extracted from the tissue. The normal lung tissue was taken more than 3 cm from the tumor edge. A modified ARM-PCR protocol with three rounds of nested PCR amplified TCRbeta. TCRdb independently ran MiXCR on the multiplex PCR reads; one entry per CDR3 protein. This sample has about 86,000 distinct CDR3 sequences, with 76% found just once. The sequenced material came from distant non-tumor lung tissue. The receptors derive from a woman in her 50s with non-small cell lung cancer.

This clonotype turned up a few times. This CDR3 fails to terminate in the conserved phenylalanine or tryptophan, so it likely reflects a read error. The V and J genes are TRBV6-6 and TRBJ2-5; tentative D call: TRBD1 (6 bases). Germline CDR1 and CDR2: MNHNY and SVGAGI (reference sequence). CDR3 length: 14 amino acids. Here the CDR3 reads CVSRYAQGRGTQYL. The CDR3 DNA reads TGTGTCAGCAGATACGCACAGGGTCGAGGGACCCAGTACCTC.

CDR3: CASREGQVYEQYF. CDR3 in DNA: TGCGCCAGCAGGGAGGGACAGGTTTACGAGCAGTACTTC. The chain couples TRBV5-1 to TRBJ2-7, with TRBD1 identical over 8 bases. The CDR3 has 13 residues. The germline V gene encodes CDR1 SGHRS and CDR2 YFSETQ. Trimming took 5 bases from V and 4 from J; bases not matched to a gene: 5.

Details on this clonotype: The final CDR3 position lacks the conserved phenylalanine or tryptophan, pointing to a likely read error. This rearrangement joins TRBV11-2 to TRBJ2-1, with 9 nucleotides matching TRBD2. J was trimmed by 5 bases and V by 4 bases; bases with no gene match: 9. The length of the CDR3 is 16 residues. The germline V gene has CDR1 SGHAT and CDR2 FQNNGV. DNA of the CDR3: TGTGCCAGCAGCTCCCCGGCGGGAGGGGGAGACAATGAGCAGTTCTTA. Amino acid sequence: CASSSPAGGGDNEQFL.

Notes on this clonotype: The CDR3 end shows no conserved phenylalanine or tryptophan, and so a read error is likely. The chain has TRBV11-2 and TRBJ2-7, with D perhaps TRBD1 (5 bases). The CDR3 length is 12 residues. The ends were cut back, 10 bases at V and 4 bases at J, with 14 bases in the middle. Germline V lookup: CDR1 SGHAT, CDR2 FQNNGV. The CDR3 spells CANGIGAYEQYS. The DNA for the CDR3 is TGTGCCAACGGCATAGGGGCTTACGAGCAGTACTCC.